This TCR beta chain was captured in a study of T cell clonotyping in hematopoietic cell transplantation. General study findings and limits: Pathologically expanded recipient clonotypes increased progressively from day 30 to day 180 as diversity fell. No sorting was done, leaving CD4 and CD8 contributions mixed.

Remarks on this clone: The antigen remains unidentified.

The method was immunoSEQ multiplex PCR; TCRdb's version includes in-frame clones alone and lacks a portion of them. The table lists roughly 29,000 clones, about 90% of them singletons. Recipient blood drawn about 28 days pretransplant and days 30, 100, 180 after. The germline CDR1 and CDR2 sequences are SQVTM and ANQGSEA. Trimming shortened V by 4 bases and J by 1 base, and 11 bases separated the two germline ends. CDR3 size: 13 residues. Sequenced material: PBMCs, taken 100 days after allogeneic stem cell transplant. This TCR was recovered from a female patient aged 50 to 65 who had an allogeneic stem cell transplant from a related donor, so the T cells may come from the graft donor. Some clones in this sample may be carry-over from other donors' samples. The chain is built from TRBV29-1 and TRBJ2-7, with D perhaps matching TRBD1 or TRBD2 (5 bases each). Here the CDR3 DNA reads TGCAGCGTTGGGCCAGGGAGATCCTACGAGCAGTACTTC. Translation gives CSVGPGRSYEQYF.